This T cell receptor beta chain was sequenced in a study of cytomegalovirus exposure and HLA in healthy donors. The V and J ends lost 7 bases and 3 bases respectively, with 18 bases between them. Germline assignment: CDR1 MDHEN and CDR2 SYDVKM. There are 15 residues in the CDR3. PCR used 60 Vbeta primers and 13 Jbeta primers. Data came from immunoSEQ multiplex PCR; TCRdb stores just in-frame clones and leaves some out. The table has 170,000 or so clones, approximately 80% seen once. J is TRBJ1-2 and V is TRBV28, with D tentatively TRBD1 (5 bases). The TCR comes from a young man in good health and CMV-seronegative. Source material: PBMCs. The CDR3 coding sequence is TGTGCCAGCAACTCTGCCCCGGACACCTACTATGGCTACACCTTC. It is translated as CASNSAPDTYYGYTF.